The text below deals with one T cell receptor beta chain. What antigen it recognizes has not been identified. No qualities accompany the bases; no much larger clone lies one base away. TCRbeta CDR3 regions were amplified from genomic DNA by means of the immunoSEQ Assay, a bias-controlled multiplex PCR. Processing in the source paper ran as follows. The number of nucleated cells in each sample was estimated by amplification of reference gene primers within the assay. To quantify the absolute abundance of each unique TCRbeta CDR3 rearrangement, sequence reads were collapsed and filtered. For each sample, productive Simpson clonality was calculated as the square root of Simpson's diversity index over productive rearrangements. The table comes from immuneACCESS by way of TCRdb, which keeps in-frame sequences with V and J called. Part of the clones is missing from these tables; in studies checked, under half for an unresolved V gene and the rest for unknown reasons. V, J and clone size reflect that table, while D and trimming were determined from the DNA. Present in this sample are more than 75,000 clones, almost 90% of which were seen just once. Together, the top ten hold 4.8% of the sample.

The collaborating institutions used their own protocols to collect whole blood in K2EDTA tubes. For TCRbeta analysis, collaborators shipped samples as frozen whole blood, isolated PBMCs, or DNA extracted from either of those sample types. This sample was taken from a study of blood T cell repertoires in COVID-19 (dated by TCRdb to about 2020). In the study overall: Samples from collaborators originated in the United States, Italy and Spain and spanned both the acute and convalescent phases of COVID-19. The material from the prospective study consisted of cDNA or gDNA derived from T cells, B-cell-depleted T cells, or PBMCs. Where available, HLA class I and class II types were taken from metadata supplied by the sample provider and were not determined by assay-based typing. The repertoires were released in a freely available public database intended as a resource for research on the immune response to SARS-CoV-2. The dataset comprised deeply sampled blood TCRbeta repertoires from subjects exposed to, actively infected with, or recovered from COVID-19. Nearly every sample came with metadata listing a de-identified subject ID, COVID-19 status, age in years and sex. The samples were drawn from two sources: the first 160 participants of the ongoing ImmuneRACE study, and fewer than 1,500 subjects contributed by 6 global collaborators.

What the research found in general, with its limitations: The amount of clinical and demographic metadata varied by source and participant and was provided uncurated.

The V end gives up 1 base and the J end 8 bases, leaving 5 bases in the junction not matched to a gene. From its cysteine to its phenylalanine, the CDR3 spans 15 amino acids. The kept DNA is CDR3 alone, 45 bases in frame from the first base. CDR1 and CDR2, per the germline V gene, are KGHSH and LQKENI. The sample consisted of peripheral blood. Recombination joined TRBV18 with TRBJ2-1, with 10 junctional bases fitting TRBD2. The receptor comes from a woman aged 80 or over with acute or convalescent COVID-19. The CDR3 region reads CASSPLAGGLDEQFF. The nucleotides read TGTGCCAGCTCACCACTAGCGGGGGGACTCGATGAGCAGTTCTTC.